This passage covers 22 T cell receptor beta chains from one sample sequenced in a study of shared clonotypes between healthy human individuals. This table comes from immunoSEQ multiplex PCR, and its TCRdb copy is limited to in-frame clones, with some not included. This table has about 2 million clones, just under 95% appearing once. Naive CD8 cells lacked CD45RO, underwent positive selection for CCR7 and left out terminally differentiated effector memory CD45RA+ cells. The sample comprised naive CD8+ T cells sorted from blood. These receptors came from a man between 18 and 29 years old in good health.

DNA for the CDR3: TGTGCCAGCAGTTCCAAATCAATTCTCTCCTACGAGCAGTACTTC. Translated, it gives CASSSKSILSYEQYF. The chain carries TRBV28 and TRBJ2-7; D gene uncertain. Germline V gene data show CDR1 as MDHEN and CDR2 as SYDVKM. Deletions cut 4 bases from V and 0 bases from J, with 13 bases between. This CDR3 is built from 15 residues.

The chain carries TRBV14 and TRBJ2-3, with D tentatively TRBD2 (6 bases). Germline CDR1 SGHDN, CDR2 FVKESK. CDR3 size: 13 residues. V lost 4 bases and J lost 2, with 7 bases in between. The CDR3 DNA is TGTGCCAGCAGCCGGGACTCCACAGATACGCAGTATTTT. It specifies CASSRDSTDTQYF.

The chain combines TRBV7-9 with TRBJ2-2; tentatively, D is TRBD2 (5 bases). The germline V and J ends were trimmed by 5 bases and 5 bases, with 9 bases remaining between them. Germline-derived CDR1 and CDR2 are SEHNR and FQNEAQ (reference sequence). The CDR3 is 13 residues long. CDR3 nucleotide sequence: TGTGCCAGCAGCCCTTGGACTACCGGGGAGCTGTTTTTT. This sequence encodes CASSPWTTGELFF.

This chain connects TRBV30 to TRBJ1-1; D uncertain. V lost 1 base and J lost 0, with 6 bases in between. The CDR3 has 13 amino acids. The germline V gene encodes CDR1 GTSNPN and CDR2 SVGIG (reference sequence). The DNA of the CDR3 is TGTGCCTGGAGTGAGGACCTGAACACTGAAGCTTTCTTT. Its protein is CAWSEDLNTEAFF.

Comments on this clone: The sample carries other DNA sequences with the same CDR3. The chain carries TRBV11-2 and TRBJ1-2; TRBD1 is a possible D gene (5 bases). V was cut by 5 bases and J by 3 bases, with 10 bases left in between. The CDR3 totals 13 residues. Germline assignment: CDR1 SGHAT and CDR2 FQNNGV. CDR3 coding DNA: TGTGCCAGCAGCCCAGGGACGGACTATGGCTACACCTTC. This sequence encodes CASSPGTDYGYTF. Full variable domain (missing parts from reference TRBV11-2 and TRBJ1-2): EAGVAQSPRYKIIEKRQSVAFWCNPISGHATLYWYQQILGQGPKLLIQFQNNGVVDDSQLPKDRFSAERLKGVDSTLKIQPAKLEDSAVYLCASSPGTDYGYTFGSGTRLTVV.

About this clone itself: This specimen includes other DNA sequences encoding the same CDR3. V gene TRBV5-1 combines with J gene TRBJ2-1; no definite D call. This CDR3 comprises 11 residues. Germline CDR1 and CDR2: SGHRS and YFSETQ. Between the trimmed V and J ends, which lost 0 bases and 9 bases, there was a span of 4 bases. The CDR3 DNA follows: TGCGCCAGCAGCTTGGAGGGTGAGCAGTTCTTC. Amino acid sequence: CASSLEGEQFF.

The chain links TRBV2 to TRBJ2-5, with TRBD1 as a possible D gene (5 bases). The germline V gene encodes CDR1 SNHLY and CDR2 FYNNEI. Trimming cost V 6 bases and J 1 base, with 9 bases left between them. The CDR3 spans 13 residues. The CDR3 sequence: CASSRQPQETQYF. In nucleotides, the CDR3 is TGTGCCAGCAGCCGACAGCCCCAAGAGACCCAGTACTTC.

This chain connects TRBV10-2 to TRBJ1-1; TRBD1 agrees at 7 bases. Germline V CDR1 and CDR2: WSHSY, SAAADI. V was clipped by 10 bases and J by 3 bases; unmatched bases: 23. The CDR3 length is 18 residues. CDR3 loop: CAIHGTVSRDRMDTEAFF. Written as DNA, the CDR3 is TGCGCCATCCACGGGACAGTGAGTAGGGATAGGATGGACACTGAAGCTTTCTTT.

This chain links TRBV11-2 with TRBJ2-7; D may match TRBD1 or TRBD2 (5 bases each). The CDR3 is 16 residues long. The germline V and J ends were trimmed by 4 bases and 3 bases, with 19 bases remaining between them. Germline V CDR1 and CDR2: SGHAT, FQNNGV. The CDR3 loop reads CASSWVGTKTYYEQYF. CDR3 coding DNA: TGTGCCAGCAGCTGGGTTGGGACGAAGACGTACTACGAGCAGTACTTC.

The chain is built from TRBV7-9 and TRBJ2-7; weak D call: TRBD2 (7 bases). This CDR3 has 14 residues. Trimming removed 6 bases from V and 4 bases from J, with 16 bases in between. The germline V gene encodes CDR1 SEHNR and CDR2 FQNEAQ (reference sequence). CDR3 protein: CASRGGGPTYEQYF. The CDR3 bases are TGTGCCAGCAGGGGAGGGGGGCCCACTTACGAGCAGTACTTC.

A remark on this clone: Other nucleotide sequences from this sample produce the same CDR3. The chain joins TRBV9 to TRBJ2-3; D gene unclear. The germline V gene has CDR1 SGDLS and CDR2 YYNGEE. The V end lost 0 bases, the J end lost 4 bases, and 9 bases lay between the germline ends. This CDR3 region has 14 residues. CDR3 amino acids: CASSVEVSPDTQYF. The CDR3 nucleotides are TGTGCCAGCAGCGTAGAGGTGAGCCCAGATACGCAGTATTTT.

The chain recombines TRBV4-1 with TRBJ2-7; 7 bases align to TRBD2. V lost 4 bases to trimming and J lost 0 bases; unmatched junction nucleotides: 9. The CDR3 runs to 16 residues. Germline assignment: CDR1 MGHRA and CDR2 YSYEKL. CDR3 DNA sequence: TGCGCCAGCAGCCTAGAAAGCGGGACCAGCTCCTACGAGCAGTACTTC. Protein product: CASSLESGTSSYEQYF.

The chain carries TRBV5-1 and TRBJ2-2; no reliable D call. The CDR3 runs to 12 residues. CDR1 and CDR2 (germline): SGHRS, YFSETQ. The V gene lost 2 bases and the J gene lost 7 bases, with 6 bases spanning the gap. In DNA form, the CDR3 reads TGCGCCAGCAGCTTTCTAGACGGGGAGCTGTTTTTT. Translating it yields CASSFLDGELFF.

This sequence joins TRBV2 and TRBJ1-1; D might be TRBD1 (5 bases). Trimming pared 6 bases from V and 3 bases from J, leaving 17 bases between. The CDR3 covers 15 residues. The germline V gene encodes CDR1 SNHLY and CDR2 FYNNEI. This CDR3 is CASRKSGARDTEAFF. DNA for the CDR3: TGTGCCAGCAGGAAGTCCGGGGCAAGGGACACTGAAGCTTTCTTT.

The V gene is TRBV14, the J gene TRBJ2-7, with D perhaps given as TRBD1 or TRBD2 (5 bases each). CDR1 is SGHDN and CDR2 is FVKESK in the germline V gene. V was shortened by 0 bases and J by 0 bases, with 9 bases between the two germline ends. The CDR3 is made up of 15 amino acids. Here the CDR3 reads CASSQEAGSSYEQYF. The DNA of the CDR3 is TGTGCCAGCAGCCAAGAGGCAGGGAGCTCCTACGAGCAGTACTTC.

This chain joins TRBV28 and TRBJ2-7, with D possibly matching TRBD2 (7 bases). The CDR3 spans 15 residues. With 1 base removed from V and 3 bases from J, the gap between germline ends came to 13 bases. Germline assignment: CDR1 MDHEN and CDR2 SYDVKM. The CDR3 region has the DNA TGTGCCAGCAGTTTATACGAGGGAGGGGGCTACGAGCAGTACTTC. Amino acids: CASSLYEGGGYEQYF.

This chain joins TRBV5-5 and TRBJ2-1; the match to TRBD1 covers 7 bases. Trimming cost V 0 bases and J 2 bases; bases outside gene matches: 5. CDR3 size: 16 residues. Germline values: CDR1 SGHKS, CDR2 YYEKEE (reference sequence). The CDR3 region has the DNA TGTGCCAGCAGCTTGGCCCGGCAGGGGGCCTACAATGAGCAGTTCTTC. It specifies CASSLARQGAYNEQFF. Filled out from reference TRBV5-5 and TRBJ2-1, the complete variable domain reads DAGVTQSPTHLIKTRGQQVTLRCSPISGHKSVSWYQQVLGQGPQFIFQYYEKEERGRGNFPDRFSARQFPNYSSELNVNALLLGDSALYLCASSLARQGAYNEQFFGPGTRLTVL.

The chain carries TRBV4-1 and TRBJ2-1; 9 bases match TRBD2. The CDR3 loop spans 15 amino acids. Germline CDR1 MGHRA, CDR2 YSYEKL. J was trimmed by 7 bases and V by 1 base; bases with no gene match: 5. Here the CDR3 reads CASSQGGGAGNEQFF. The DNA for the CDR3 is TGCGCCAGCAGCCAAGGCGGGGGGGCGGGGAATGAGCAGTTCTTC.

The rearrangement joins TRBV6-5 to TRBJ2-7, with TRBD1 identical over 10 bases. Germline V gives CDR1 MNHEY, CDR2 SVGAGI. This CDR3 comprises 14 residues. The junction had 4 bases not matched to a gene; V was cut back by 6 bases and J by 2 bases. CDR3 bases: TGTGCCAGCAGCGAGGACAGGGGGACCTACGAGCAGTACTTC. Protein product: CASSEDRGTYEQYF.

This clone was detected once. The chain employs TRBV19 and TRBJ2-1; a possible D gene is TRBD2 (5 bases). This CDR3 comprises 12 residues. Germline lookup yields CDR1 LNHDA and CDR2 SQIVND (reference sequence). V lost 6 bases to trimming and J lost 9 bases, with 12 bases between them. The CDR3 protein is CASRTGAAEQFF. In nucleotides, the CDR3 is TGTGCCAGTAGGACCGGAGCGGCTGAGCAGTTCTTC.

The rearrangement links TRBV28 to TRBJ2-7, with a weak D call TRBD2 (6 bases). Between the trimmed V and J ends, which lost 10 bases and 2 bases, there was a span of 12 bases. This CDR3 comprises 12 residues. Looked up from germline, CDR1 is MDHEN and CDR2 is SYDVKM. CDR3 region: CATGGEPYEQYF. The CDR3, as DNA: TGTGCCACCGGGGGAGAACCCTACGAGCAGTACTTC. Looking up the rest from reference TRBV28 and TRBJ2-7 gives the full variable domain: DVKVTQSSRYLVKRTGEKVFLECVQDMDHENMFWYRQDPGLGLRLIYFSYDVKMKEKGDIPEGYSVSREKKERFSLILESASTNQTSMYLCATGGEPYEQYFGPGTRLTVT.

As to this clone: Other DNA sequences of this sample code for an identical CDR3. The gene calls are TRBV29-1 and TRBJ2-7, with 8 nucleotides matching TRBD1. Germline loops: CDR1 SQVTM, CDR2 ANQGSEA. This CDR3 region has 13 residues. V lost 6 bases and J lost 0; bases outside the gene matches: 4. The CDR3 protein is CSVRTGSSYEQYF. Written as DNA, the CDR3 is TGCAGCGTAAGGACAGGGAGCTCCTACGAGCAGTACTTC.